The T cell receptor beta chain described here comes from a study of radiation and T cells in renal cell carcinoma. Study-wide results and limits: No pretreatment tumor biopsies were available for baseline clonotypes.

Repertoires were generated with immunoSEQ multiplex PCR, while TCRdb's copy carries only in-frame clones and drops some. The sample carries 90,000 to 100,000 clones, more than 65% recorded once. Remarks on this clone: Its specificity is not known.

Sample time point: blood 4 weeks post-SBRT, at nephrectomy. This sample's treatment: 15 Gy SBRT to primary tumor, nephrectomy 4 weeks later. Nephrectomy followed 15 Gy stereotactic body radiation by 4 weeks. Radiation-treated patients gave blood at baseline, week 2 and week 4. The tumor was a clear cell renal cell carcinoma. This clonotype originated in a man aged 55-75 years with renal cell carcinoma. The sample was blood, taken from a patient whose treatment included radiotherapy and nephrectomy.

The CDR3 protein is CASSLYFQPSTDTQYF. Here the CDR3 DNA reads TGTGCCAGCAGTTTATATTTCCAGCCCAGCACAGATACGCAGTATTTT. This chain joins TRBV27 and TRBJ2-3; D is undetermined. Germline V gene sequence: CDR1 MNHEY, CDR2 SMNVEV (reference sequence). The V end lost 1 base, the J end lost 0 bases, and 11 bases lay between the germline ends. The CDR3 totals 16 residues.